The sequence of this TCR beta chain was determined in a study of a mutant IDH1 vaccine in newly diagnosed glioma (dated by TCRdb to the early 2020s). Describing the broader study: Of the roughly 31 treated patients, approximately 62% were male and approximately 40% were female, and the mean age was around 40 years. Prior to enrollment, patients had been given standard therapy consisting of radiotherapy alone, temozolomide alone, or radiochemotherapy with temozolomide, with the combination given to most patients. Peripheral blood samples were drawn at six visits, namely V03 (baseline), V05, V07, V10, V12 and V13. For exploratory analyses, longitudinal TCRB deep sequencing was carried out in around 24 treated patients wherever samples were available.

A note on this clone: What antigen it recognizes has not been identified. Base qualities are missing; no much larger clone stands one base away.

Findings and caveats that apply to the study as a whole: PBMC samples for TCRB deep sequencing were selected based on availability. Pseudoprogression appeared unrelated to alterations in the top peripheral T cell clonotypes detected by TCRB sequencing. Immune responses induced by the vaccine were seen in approximately 93% of patients across multiple MHC alleles. The authors noted that analyses of patient blood samples could not be reproduced because of sample limitations.

The library came from the immunoSEQ multiplex PCR assay. Following the manufacturer's protocol, the hsTCRB Kit was used to amplify rearranged TCR beta chain sequences. TCRB libraries were sequenced on an Illumina MiSeq. The study's processing was this. Demultiplexing, trimming and gene mapping were performed with the kit vendor's proprietary platform. Not all clones reach the TCRdb copy of this immuneACCESS table, which keeps in-frame sequences only. Checked studies attribute under half of the gap to unresolved V genes and leave the rest unexplained. V and J calls and clone size are copied from that table; D and trimming were computed from the DNA. For this sample there are around 59,000 clones; more than 85% appear just once. Over 2.5% of the sample is in the top ten clones. According to the study, the label for this sample's time point signals: baseline, week 1 (first vaccination visit). The treatment or condition label of this sample denotes: pre-vaccination baseline after standard-of-care therapy. Donors had newly diagnosed WHO grade 3 or 4 IDH1-mutant astrocytomas with loss of nuclear ATRX. The samples were drawn from NOA16, a multicentre, single-arm, open-label phase I trial in Germany that tested a mutant IDH1 peptide vaccine in humans for the first time. Visit V03 blood draws served as the baseline sample for immunogenicity testing. The DNeasy Blood and Tissue Kit was used to extract genomic DNA from EDTA blood for TCRB sequencing.

Per the germline V gene (reference sequence), SEHNR is the CDR1 and FQNEAQ is the CDR2. Spanning cysteine to phenylalanine, the CDR3 consists of 17 amino acids. Only the CDR3 part of the read is kept: 51 bases, read in frame from the first base. Trimming leaves V shorter by 4 bases and J shorter by 2 bases, with the junction holding 12 bases beyond the gene matches. Source: PBMCs, taken from a glioma patient treated with radiotherapy, temozolomide or both. The clonotype was recovered from a man aged 45-65 years with glioma. The chain is assembled from TRBV7-9 and TRBJ2-5, and TRBD2 aligns with 8 junction nucleotides. CDR3 region: CASSSPPGLEGQETQYF. The DNA sequence is as follows: TGTGCCAGCAGCTCCCCGCCGGGACTAGAGGGGCAAGAGACCCAGTACTTC.